This record covers a single T cell receptor (beta chain). The sample originates from a study of blood T cell repertoires in COVID-19. Turning to the study itself: The analysed material was cDNA or gDNA that came from T cells, B-cell-depleted T cells, or PBMCs.

The CDR3 consists of 17 residues. Germline V gene data show CDR1 as ENHRY and CDR2 as SYGVKD. Unmatched junction bases numbered 9, after V lost 2 bases and J lost 4 bases. Authors' analysis steps: Cell counts per sample came from amplifying reference gene primers. Using immunoSEQ multiplex PCR, the repertoire was profiled, and TCRdb retains in-frame clones only, with some absent. V, J and clone size are those of that table, while D and trimming were read from the DNA. In the table there are around 43,000 clones, almost 85% of which are singletons. The sequencing input was peripheral blood. V usage is TRBV10-3 and J usage is TRBJ2-1; 9 bases align to TRBD1. This clonotype was sampled from a human donor in a cohort sampled during active COVID-19. The CDR3 region is CAISEQGQGGKYNEQFF. CDR3 nucleotides: TGTGCCATCAGTGAGCAGGGACAGGGTGGGAAATACAATGAGCAGTTCTTC.